Described below is a single T cell receptor (beta chain) sequence and its context. Trimming shortened V by 8 bases and J by 5 bases, and 16 bases separated the two germline ends. Looked up from germline, CDR1 is SGHRS and CDR2 is YFSETQ. This CDR3 spans 14 amino acids. Assay used: immunoSEQ multiplex PCR; TCRdb lists only in-frame clones, some missing. The repertoire holds 95,000 to 110,000 clones, with about 91% as singletons. This record comes from a study of blood T cell repertoires in COVID-19. The chain has TRBV5-1 and TRBJ1-4, with D perhaps matching TRBD1 (5 bases). This sequence was found in a man in his fifties or sixties with active or convalescent COVID-19. Sequenced input: peripheral blood. This chain's CDR3 is CASSPGGVNEKLFF. CDR3 nucleotide sequence: TGCGCCAGTTCCCCGGGGGGGGTAAATGAAAAACTGTTTTTT.